This T cell receptor beta chain stems from a study of blood T cell repertoires in COVID-19. In the study overall: COVID-19 samples from acute and convalescent phases originated in the United States, Italy and Spain. PBMCs, B-cell-depleted T cells, or T cells were the source of the cDNA or gDNA that made up the material.

This clone was found a few times. Germline V gene lookup returns CDR1 LNHDA and CDR2 SQIVND (reference sequence). V lost 5 bases to trimming and J lost 5 bases; unmatched junction nucleotides: 10. The CDR3 is 16 amino acids. As handled by the study authors: By means of reference gene primer amplification, nucleated cell counts were estimated. Data came from immunoSEQ multiplex PCR; TCRdb stores just in-frame clones and leaves some out. V, J and clone size derive from that table, while D and trimming were established from the DNA sequence. The sample shows under 150,000 clones, approximately 84% of them seen only once.

The chain links TRBV19 to TRBJ1-2; TRBD1 agrees at 11 bases. This sequence originates from a man aged 50 to 60 with acute or convalescent COVID-19. The source material was peripheral blood. This CDR3 is CASSQDRGLSWYGYTF. The CDR3 DNA is TGTGCCAGTAGTCAGGACAGGGGGCTTTCATGGTATGGCTACACCTTC.